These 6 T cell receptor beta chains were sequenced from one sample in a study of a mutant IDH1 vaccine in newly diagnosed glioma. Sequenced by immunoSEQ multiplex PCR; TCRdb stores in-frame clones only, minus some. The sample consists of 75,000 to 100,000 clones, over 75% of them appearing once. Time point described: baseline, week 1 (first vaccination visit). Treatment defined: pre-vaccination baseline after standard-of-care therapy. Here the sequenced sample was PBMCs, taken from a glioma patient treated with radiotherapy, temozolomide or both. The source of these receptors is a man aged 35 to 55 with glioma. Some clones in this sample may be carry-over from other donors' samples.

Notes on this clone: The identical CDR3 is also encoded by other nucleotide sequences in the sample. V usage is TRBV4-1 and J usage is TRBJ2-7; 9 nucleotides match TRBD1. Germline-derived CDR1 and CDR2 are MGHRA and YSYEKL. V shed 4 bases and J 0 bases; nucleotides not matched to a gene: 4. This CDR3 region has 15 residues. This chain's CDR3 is CASSPGTGRSYEQYF. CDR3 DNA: TGCGCCAGCAGCCCCGGGACAGGGCGCTCCTACGAGCAGTACTTC.

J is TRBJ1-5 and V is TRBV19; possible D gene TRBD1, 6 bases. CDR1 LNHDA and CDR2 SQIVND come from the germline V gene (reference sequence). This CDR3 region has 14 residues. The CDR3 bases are TGTGCGAGTGGGCCAGGGGCAAGCAATCAGCCCCAGCATTTT. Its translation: CASGPGASNQPQHF.

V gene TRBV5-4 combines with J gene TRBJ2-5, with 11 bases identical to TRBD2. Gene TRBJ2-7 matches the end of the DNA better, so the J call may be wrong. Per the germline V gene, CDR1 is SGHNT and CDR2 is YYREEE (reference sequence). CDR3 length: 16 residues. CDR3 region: CASSLLAGGLAYEQYF. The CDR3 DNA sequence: TGTGCCAGCAGCCTCCTAGCGGGGGGCCTTGCCTACGAGCAGTACTTC.

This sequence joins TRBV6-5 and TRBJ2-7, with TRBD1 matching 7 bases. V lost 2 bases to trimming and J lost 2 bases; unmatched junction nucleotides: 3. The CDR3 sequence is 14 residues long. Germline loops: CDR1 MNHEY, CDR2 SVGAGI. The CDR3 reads CASSYRGGAYEQYF. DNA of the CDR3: TGTGCCAGCAGTTACAGAGGGGGCGCCTACGAGCAGTACTTC.

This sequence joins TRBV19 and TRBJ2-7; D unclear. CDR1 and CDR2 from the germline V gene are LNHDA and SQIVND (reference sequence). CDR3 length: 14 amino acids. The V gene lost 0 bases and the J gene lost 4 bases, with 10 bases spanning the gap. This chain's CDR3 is CASSIERGRYEQYF. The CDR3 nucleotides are TGTGCCAGTAGTATAGAAAGAGGTCGATACGAGCAGTACTTC.

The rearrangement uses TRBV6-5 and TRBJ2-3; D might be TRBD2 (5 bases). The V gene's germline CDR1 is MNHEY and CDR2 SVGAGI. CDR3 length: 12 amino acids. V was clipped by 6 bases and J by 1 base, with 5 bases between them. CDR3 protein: CASRGGTDTQYF. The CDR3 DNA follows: TGTGCCAGCAGGGGAGGCACAGATACGCAGTATTTT.